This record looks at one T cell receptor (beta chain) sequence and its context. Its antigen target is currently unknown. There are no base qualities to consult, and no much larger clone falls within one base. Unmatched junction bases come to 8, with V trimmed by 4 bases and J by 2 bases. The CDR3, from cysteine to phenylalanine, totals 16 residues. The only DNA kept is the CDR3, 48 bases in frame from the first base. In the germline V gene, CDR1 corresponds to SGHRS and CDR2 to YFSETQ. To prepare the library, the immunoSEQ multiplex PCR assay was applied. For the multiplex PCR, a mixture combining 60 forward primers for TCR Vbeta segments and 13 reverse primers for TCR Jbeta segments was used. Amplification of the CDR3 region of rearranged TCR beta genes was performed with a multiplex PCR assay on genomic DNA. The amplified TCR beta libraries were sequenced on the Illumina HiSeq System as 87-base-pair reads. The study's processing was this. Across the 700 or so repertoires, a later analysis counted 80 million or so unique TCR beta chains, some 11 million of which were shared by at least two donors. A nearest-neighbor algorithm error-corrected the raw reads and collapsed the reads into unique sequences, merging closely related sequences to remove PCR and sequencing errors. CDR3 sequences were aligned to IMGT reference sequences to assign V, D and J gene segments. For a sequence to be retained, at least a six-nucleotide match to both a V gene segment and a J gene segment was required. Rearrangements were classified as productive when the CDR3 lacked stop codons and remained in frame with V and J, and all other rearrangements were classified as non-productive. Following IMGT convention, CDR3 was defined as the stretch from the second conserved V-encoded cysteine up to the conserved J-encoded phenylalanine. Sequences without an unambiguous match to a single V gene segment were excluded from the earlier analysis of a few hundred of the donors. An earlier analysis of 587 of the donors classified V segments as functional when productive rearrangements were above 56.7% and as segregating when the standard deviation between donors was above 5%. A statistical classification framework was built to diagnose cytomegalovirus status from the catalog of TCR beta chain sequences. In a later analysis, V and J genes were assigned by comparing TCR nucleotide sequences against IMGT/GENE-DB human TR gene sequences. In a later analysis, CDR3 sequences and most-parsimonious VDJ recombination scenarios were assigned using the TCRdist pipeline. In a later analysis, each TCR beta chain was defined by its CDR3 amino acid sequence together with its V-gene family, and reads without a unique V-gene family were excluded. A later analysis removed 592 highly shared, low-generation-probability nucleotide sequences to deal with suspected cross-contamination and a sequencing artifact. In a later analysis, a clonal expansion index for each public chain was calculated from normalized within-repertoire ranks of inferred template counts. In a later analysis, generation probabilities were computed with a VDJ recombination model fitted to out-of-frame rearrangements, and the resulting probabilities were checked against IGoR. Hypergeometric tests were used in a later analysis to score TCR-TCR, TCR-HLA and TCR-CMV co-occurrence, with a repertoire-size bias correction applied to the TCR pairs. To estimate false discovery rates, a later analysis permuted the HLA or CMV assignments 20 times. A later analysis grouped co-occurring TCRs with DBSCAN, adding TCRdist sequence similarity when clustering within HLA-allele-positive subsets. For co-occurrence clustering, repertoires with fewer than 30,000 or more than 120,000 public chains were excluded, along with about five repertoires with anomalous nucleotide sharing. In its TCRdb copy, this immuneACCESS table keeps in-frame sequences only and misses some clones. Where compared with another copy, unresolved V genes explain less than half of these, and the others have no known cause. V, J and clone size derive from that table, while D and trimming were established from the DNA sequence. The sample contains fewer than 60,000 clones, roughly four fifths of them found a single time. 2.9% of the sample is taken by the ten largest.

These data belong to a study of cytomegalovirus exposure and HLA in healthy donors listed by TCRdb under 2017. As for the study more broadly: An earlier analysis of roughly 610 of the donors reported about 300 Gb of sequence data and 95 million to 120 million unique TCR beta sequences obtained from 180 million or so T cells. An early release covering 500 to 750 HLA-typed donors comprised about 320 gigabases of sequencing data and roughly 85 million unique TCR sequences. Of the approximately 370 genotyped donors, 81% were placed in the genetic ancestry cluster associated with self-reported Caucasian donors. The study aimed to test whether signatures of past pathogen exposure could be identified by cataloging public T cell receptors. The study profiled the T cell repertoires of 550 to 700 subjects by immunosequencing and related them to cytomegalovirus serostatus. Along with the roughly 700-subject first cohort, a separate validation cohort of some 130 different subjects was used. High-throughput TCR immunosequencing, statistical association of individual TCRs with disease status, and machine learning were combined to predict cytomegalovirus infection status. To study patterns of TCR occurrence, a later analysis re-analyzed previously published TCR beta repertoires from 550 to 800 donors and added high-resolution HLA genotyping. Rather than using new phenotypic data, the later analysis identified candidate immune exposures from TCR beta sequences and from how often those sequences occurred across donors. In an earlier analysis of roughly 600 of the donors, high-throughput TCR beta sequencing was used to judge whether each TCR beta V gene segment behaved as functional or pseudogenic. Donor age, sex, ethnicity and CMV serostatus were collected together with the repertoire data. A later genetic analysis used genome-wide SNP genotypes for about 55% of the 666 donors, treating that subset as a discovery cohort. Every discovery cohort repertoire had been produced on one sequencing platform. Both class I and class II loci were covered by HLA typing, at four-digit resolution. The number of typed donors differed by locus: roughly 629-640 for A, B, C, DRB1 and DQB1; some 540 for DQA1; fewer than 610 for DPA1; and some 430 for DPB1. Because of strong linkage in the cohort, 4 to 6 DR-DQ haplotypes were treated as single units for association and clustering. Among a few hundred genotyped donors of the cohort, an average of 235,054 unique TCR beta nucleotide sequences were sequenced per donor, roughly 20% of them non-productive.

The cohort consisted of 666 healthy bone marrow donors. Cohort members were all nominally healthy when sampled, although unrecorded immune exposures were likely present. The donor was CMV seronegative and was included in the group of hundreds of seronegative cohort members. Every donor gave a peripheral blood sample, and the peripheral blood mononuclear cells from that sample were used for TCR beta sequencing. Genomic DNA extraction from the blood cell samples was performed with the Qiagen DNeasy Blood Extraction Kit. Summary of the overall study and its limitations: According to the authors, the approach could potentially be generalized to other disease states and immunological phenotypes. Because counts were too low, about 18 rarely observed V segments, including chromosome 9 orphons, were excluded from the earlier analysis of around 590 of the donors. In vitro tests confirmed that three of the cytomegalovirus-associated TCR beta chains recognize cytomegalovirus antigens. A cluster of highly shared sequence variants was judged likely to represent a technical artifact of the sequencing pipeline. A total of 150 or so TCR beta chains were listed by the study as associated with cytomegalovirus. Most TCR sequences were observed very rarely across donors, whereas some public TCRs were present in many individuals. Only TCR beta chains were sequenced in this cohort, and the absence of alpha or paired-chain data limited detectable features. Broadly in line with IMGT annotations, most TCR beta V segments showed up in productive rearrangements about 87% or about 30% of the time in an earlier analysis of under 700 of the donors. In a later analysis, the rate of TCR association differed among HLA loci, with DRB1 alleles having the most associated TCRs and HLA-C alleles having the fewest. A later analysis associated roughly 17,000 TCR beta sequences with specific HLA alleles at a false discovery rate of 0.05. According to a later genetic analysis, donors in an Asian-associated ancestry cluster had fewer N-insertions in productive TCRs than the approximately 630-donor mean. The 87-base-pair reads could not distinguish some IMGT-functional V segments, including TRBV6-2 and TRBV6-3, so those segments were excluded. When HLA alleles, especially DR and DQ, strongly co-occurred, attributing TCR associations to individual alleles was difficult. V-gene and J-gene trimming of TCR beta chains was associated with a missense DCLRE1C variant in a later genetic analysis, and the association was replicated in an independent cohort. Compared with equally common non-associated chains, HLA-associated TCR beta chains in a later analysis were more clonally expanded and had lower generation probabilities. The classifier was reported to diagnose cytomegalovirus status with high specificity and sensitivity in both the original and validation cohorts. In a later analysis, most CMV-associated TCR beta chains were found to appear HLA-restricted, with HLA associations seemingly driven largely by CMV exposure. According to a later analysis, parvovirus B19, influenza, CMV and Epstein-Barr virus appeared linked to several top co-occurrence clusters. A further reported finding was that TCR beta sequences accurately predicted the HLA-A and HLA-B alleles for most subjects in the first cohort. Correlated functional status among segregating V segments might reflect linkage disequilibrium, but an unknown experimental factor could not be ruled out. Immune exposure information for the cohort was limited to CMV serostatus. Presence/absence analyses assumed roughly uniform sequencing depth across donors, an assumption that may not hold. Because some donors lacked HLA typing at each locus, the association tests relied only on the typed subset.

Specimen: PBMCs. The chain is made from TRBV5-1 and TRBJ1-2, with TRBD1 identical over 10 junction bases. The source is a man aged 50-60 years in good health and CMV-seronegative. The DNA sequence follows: TGCGCCAGCAGCCTGACAGGGGGCGGTAGGAACTATGGCTACACCTTC. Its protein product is CASSLTGGGRNYGYTF.